This TCR beta chain was observed in a study of blood T cell repertoires in COVID-19. On the study more broadly: The United States, Italy and Spain provided the acute and convalescent COVID-19 samples.

The germline gives CDR1 SGHDT, CDR2 YYEEEE. V gave up 7 bases and J gave up 3 bases, with 7 bases separating them. This CDR3 has 12 residues. Data came from immunoSEQ multiplex PCR; TCRdb stores just in-frame clones and leaves some out. The sample consists of about 250,000 clones, roughly 85% of them appearing once. Sequenced material: PBMCs or T cells enriched from blood (not recorded which). The TCR sequence derives from a woman in her forties or fifties with acute COVID-19. This rearrangement joins TRBV5-6 to TRBJ2-2; D uncertain. This CDR3 is CASRGYTGELFF. The CDR3 DNA follows: TGTGCCAGCCGAGGATACACCGGGGAGCTGTTTTTT.